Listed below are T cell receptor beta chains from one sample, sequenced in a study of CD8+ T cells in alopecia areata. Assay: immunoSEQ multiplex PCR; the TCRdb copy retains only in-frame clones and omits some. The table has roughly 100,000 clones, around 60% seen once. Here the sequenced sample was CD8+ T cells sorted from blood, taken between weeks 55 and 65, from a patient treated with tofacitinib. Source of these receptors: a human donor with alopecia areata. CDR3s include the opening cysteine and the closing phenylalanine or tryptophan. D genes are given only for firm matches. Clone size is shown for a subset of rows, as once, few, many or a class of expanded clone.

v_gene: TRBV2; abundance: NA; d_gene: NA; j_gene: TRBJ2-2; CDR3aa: CASRSASEIGELFF; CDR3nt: TGTGCCAGCAGGTCGGCTAGCGAGATCGGGGAGCTGTTTTTT
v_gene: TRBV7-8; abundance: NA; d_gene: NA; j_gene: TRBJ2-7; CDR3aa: CASSLGSPRTPTYEQYF; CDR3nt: TGTGCCAGCAGCTTAGGAAGCCCACGGACACCCACCTACGAGCAGTACTTC
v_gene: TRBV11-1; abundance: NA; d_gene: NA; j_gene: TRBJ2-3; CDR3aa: CASSRRFGVGVTDTQYF; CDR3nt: TGTGCCAGCAGCCGACGGTTCGGAGTCGGGGTCACAGATACGCAGTATTTT
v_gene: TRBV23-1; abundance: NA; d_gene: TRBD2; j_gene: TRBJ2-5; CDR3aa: CASSQPRTSGQETQYF; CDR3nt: TGCGCCAGCAGTCAACCCAGGACTAGCGGACAAGAGACCCAGTACTTC
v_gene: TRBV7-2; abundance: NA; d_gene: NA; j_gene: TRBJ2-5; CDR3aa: CASSPYGRGRRETQYF; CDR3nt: TGTGCCAGCAGCCCCTATGGCCGGGGGCGACGGGAGACCCAGTACTTC
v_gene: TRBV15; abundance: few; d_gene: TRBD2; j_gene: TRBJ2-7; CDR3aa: CATSRGTSGVYEQYF; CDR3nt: TGTGCCACCAGCAGAGGGACTAGCGGGGTCTACGAGCAGTACTTC
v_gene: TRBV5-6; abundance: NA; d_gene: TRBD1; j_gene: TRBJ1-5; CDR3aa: CASSLDGTGNQPQHF; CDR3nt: TGTGCCAGCAGCTTGGACGGGACAGGCAATCAGCCCCAGCATTTT
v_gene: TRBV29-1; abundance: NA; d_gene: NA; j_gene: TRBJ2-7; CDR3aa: CSVELRGSDEQYF; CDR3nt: TGCAGCGTTGAACTGCGGGGATCTGACGAGCAGTACTTC
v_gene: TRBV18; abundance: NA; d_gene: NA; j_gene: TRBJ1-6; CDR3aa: CASSPQAPLHF; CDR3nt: TGTGCCAGCTCACCACAGGCGCCCCTCCACTTT
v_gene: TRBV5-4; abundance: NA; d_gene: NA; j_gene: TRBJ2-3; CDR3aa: CASSLGLMPVADTQYF; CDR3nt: TGTGCCAGCAGCTTAGGCCTAATGCCGGTCGCGGATACGCAGTATTTT
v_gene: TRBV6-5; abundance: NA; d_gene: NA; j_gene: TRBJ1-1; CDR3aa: CASSYSPGPNTEAFF; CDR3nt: TGTGCCAGCAGTTACTCGCCAGGGCCGAACACTGAAGCTTTCTTT
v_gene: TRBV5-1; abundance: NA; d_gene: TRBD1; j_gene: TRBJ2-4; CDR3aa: CASSLGQGANIQYF; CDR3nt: TGCGCCAGCAGCTTGGGTCAGGGGGCGAACATTCAGTACTTC
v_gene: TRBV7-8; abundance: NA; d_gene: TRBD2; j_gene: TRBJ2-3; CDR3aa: CASSLASGLAGDTQYF; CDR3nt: TGTGCCAGCAGCTTAGCGAGTGGACTAGCGGGGGATACGCAGTATTTT
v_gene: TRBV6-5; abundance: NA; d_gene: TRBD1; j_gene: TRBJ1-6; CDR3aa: CASSKTGGNSPLHF; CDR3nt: TGTGCCAGCAGTAAGACAGGGGGTAATTCACCCCTCCACTTT
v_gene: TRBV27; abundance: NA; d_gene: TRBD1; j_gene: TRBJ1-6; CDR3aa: CASSLGTGGQSPLHF; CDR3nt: TGTGCCAGCAGTTTAGGGACAGGGGGACAATCACCCCTCCACTTT
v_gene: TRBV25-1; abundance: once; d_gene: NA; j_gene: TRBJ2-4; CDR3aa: CASSESAQGLENIQYF; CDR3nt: TGTGCCAGCAGTGAGTCGGCACAGGGATTGGAAAACATTCAGTACTTC
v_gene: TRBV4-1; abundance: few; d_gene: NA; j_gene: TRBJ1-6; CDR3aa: CASSQVPWDSPLHF; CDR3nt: TGCGCCAGCAGCCAAGTGCCCTGGGACTCACCCCTCCACTTT
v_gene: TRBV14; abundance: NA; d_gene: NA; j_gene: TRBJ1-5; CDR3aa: CASSQIGQPQHF; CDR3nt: TGTGCCAGCAGCCAGATTGGTCAGCCCCAGCATTTT
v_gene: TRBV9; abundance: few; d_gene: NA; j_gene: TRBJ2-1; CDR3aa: CASSPIGGGVYEQFF; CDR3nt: TGTGCCAGCAGCCCAATTGGAGGGGGGGTATACGAGCAGTTCTTC
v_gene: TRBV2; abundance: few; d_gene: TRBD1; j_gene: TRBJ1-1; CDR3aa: CASRKTGEGTEAFF; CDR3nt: TGTGCCAGCAGGAAGACAGGGGAAGGGACTGAAGCTTTCTTT
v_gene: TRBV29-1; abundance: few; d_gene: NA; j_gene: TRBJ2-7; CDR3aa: CSVEGSREQYF; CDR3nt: TGCAGCGTTGAGGGTAGCCGCGAGCAGTACTTC
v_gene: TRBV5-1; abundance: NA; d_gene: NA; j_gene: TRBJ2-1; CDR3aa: CASSSSGPGDNEQFF; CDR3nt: TGCGCCAGCAGCTCCAGCGGCCCCGGGGACAATGAGCAGTTCTTC
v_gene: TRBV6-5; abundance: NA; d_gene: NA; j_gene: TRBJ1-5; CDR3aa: CASSAVFSNQPQHF; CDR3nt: TGTGCCAGCAGTGCAGTTTTCAGCAATCAGCCCCAGCATTTT
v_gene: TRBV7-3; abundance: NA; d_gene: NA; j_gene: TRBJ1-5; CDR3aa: CASSSRLGNQPQHF; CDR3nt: TGTGCCAGCAGCTCCAGGTTAGGCAATCAGCCCCAGCATTTT
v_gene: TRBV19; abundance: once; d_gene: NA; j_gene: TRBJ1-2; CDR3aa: CASSIGPQGYGGYTF; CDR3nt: TGTGCCAGTAGTATCGGCCCACAGGGATATGGTGGCTACACCTTC
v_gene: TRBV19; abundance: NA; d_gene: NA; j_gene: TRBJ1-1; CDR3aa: CASSTGRVGNTEAFF; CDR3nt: TGTGCCAGTAGTACGGGCAGGGTGGGGAACACTGAAGCTTTCTTT
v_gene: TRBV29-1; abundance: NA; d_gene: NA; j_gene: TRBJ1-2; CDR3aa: CSVDPGIGGYTF; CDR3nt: TGCAGCGTTGATCCAGGAATTGGCGGCTACACCTTC
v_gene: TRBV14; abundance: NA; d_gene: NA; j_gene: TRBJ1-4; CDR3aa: CASSQSQGIDEKLFF; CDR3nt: TGTGCCAGCAGCCAAAGCCAGGGTATCGATGAAAAACTGTTTTTT
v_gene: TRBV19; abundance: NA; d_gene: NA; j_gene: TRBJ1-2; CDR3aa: CASWTGLGYTF; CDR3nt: TGTGCCAGTTGGACGGGGCTCGGCTACACCTTC
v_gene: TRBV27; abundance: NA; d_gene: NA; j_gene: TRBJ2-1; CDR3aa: CASSVSRDEQFF; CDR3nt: TGTGCCAGCAGTGTAAGTCGAGATGAGCAGTTCTTC
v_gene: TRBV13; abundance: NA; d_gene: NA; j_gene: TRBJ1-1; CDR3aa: CASSLGDGTEAFF; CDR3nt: TGTGCCAGCAGCTTAGGCGACGGCACTGAAGCTTTCTTT
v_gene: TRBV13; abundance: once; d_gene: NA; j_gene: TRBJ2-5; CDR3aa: CASSLRGHAPETQYF; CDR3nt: TGTGCCAGCAGCCTCCGGGGTCACGCTCCGGAGACCCAGTACTTC
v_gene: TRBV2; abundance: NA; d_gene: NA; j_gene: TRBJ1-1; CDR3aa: CASSINVGNTEAFF; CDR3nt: TGTGCCAGCAGTATTAACGTGGGGAACACTGAAGCTTTCTTT
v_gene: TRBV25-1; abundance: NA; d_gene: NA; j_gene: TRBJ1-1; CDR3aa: CASSILSGVEAFF; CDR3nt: TGTGCCAGCAGTATACTTTCAGGCGTGGAAGCTTTCTTT
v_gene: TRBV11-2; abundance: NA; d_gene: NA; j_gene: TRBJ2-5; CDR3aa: CASSFGTQYF; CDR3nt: TGTGCCAGCAGCTTTGGGACCCAGTACTTC
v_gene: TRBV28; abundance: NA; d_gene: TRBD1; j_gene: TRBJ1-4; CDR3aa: CASSLDRGGEKLFF; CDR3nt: TGTGCCAGCAGTCTGGACAGGGGAGGGGAAAAACTGTTTTTT
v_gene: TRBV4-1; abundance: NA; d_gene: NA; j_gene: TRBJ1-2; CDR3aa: CASWSEYGYTF; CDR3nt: TGCGCCAGCTGGTCAGAATATGGCTACACCTTC
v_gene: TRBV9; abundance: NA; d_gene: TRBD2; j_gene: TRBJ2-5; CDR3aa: CASSIGLAGETQYF; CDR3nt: TGTGCCAGCAGCATAGGACTAGCGGGGGAGACCCAGTACTTC
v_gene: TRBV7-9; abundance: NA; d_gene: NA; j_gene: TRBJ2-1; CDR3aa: CAGRWGSSYNEQFF; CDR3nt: TGTGCGGGGCGGTGGGGCAGCTCCTACAATGAGCAGTTCTTC
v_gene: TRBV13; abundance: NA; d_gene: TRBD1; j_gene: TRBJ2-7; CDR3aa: CASTAGQAFEEQYF; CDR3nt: TGTGCCAGCACGGCGGGACAGGCCTTCGAGGAGCAGTACTTC
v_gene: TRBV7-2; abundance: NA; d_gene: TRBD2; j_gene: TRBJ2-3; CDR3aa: CASSYRTSGGYASTDTQYF; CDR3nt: TGTGCCAGCAGCTACCGGACTAGCGGGGGGTATGCTAGCACAGATACGCAGTATTTT
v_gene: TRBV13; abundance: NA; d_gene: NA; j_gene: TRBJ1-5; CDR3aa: CASSAQGYNQPQHF; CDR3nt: TGTGCCAGCAGCGCGCAGGGTTACAATCAGCCCCAGCATTTT
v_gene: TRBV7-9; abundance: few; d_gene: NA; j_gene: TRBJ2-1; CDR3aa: CASSSRPGGEQFF; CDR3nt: TGTGCCAGCAGCTCACGACCTGGCGGGGAGCAGTTCTTC
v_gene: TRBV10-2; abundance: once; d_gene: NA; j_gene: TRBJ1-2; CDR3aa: CASSEGSANYGYTF; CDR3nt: TGCGCCAGCAGTGAGGGGTCAGCAAACTATGGCTACACCTTC
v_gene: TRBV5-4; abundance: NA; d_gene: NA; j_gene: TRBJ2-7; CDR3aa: CASSQAYEQYF; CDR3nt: TGTGCCAGCAGCCAAGCCTACGAGCAGTACTTC
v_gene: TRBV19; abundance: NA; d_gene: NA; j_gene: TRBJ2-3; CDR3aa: CASRISAGAPDTQYF; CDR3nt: TGTGCCAGTAGGATCAGTGCGGGGGCCCCAGATACGCAGTATTTT
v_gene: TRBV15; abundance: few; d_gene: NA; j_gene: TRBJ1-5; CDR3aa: CATSVDSGEGNQPQHF; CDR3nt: TGTGCCACCAGCGTGGACAGCGGGGAGGGCAATCAGCCCCAGCATTTT
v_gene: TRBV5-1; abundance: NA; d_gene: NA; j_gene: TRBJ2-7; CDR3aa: CASSRGSYEQYF; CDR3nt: TGCGCCAGCAGCCGGGGCTCCTACGAGCAGTACTTC
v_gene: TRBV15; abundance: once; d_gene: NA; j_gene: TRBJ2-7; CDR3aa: CATSSGNYEQYF; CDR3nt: TGTGCCACCAGCTCGGGGAACTACGAGCAGTACTTC
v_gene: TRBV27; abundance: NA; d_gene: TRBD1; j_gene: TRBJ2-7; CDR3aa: CASSLIGDRRDEQYF; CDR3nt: TGTGCCAGCAGCTTAATCGGGGACAGGCGGGACGAGCAGTACTTC
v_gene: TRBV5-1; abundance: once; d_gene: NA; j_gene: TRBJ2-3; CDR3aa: CASSLYRQDRVTDTQYF; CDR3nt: TGCGCCAGCAGCTTGTATCGGCAGGACAGAGTTACAGATACGCAGTATTTT
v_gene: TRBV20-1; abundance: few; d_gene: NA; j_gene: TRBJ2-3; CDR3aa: CSARSQGSQYF; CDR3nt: TGCAGTGCTAGATCACAGGGTTCGCAGTATTTT
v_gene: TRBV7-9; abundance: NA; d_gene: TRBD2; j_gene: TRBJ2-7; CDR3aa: CASSPRLAGAITYEQYF; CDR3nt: TGTGCCAGCAGCCCTCGACTAGCGGGGGCCATTACCTACGAGCAGTACTTC
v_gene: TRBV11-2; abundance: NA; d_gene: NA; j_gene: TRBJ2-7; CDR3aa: CASSLSREQYF; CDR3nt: TGTGCCAGCAGCTTGAGCAGGGAACAGTACTTC
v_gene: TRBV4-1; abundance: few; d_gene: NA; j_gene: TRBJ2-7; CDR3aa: CASSQGTNYEQYF; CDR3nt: TGCGCCAGCAGCCAAGGGACAAACTACGAGCAGTACTTC
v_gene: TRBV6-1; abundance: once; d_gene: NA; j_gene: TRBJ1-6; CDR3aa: CASSEDTDSPHF; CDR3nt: TGTGCCAGCAGTGAGGATACCGACTCTCCCCACTTT
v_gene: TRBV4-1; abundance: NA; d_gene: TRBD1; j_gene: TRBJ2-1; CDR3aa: CASSQLDRGDEQFF; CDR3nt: TGCGCCAGCAGCCAGTTGGACAGGGGCGATGAGCAGTTCTTC
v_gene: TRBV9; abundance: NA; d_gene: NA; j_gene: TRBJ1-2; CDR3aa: CASSGLGRARYGYTF; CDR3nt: TGTGCCAGCAGCGGGCTCGGCCGGGCTCGCTATGGCTACACCTTC
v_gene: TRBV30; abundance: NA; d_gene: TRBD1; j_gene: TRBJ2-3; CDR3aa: CAWTEGQGTDTQYF; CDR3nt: TGTGCCTGGACCGAGGGACAGGGCACCGATACGCAGTATTTT
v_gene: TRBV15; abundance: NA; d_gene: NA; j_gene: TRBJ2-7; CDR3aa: CATSRARGGYEQYF; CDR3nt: TGTGCCACCAGCAGAGCTCGGGGAGGCTACGAGCAGTACTTC